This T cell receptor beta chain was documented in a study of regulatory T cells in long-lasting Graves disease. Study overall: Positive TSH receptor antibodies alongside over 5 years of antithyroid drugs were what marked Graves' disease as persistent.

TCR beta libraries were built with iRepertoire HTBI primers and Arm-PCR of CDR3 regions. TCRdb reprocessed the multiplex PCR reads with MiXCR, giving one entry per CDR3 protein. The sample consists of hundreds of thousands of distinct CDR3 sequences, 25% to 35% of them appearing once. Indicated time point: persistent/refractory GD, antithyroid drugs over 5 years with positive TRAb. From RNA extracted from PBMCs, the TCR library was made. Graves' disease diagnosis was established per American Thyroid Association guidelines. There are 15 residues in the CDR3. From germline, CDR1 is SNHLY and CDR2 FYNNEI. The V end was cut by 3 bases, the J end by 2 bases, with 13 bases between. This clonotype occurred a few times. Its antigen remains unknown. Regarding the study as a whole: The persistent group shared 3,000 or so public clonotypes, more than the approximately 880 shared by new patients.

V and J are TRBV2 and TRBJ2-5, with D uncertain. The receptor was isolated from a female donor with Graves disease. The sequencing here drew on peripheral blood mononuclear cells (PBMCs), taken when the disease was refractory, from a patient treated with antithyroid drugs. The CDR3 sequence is CASSDNRGPQETQYF. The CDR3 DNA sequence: TGTGCCAGCAGTGACAACAGAGGACCACAAGAGACCCAGTACTTC.